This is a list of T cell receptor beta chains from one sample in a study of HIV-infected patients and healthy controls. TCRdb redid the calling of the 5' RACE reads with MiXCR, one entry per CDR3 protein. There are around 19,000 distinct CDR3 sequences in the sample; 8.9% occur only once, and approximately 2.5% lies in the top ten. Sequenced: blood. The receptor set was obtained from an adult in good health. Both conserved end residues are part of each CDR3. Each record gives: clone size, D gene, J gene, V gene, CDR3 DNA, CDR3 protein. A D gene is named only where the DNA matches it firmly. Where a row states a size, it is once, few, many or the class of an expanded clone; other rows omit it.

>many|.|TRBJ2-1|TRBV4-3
TGCGCCAGCAGCCAAGATTGGGGGGCAGGAAATGAGCAGTTCTTC
CASSQDWGAGNEQFF
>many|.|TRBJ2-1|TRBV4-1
TGCGCCAGCAGCCAGGACAGTGGAACTGGGCATGAGCAGTTCTTC
CASSQDSGTGHEQFF
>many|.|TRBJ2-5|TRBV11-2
TGTGCCAGCAGCACCCAAGGGGGGAGCGGAGAGACCCAGTACTTC
CASSTQGGSGETQYF
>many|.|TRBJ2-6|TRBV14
TGTGCCAGCAGCCCCTCTGGGGCCAACGTCCTGACTTTC
CASSPSGANVLTF
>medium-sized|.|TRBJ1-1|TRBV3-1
TGTGCCAGCAGCCAAGGAACGGAGGCTTTCTTT
CASSQGTEAFF
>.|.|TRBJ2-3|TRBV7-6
TGTGCCAGCAGCTTATTTACAGAGAGCACAGATACGCAGTATTTT
CASSLFTESTDTQYF
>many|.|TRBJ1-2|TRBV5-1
TGCGCCAGCAGCTTGATAGGGCAGACCTATGGCTACACCTTC
CASSLIGQTYGYTF
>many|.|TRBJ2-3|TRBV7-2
TGTGCCAGCAGCTTTGATGCGCTGCGCACAGATACGCAGTATTTT
CASSFDALRTDTQYF
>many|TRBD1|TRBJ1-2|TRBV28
TGTGCCAGCAGTTTAACGACAGGGGCACTTGGCTACACCTTC
CASSLTTGALGYTF
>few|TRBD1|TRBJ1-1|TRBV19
TGTGCCGTTCAGGGGGTATACACTGAAGCTTTCTTT
CAVQGVYTEAFF
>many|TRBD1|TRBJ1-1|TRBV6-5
TGTGCCAGCAGTTACGGGACAGGGGTAACTGAAGCTTTCTTT
CASSYGTGVTEAFF
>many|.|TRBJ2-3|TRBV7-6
TGTGCCAGCAGCTTAGTGGCGGCGAGCACAGATACGCAGTATTTT
CASSLVAASTDTQYF
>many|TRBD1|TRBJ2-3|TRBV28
TGTGCCAGCAGTTTTGGACAGGGCCCTTACACAGATACGCAGTATTTT
CASSFGQGPYTDTQYF
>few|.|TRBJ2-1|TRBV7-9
TGTGCCAGCAGCTACCAGGAGAGGCAGTTCTTC
CASSYQERQFF
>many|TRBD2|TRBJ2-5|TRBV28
TGTGCCAGCAGTCCATACACGGGGGGTTCACAAGAGACCCAGTACTTC
CASSPYTGGSQETQYF
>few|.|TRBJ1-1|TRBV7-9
TGTGCCAGCAGCCTATACAGGAATCAGAACACTGAAGCTTTCTTT
CASSLYRNQNTEAFF
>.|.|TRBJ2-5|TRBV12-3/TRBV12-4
TGTGCCAGCAAAACTCAGGGGATCCAAGAGACCCAGTACTTC
CASKTQGIQETQYF
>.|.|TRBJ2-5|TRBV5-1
TGCGCCAGCAGCTTTTACAGGGACGAGACCCAGTACTTC
CASSFYRDETQYF
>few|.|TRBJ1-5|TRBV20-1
TGCAGTGCAAGAGAAGGCGCCGCAACCCAGCATTTT
CSAREGAATQHF
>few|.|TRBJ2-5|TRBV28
TGTGCCAGCCAGGGGGGGCTCGGAGAGACCCAGTACTTC
CASQGGLGETQYF
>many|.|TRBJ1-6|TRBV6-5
TGTGCCAGCAGTTACACACCCGGGGATTCACCCCTCCACTTT
CASSYTPGDSPLHF
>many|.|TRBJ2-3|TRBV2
TGTGCCAGCGGTTTAGAATCCGGGGGACTCACAGATACGCAGTATTTT
CASGLESGGLTDTQYF
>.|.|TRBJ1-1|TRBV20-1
TGCAGTGCTAGTCCGATCCTCGCCCGGGTACCGGGGGATGGAGCTTTCTTT
CSASPILARVPGDGAFF
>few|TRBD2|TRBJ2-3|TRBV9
TGTGCCAGCAGCAATTCCCCGGGACTAGCATTAGATACGCAGTATTTT
CASSNSPGLALDTQYF
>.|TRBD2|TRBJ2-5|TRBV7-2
TGTGCCAGCAGCTGGACTAGCGTTTTGGAGGAGACCCAGTACTTC
CASSWTSVLEETQYF
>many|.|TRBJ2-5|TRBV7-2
TGTGCCAGCAGCTTAGGTGTCCAAGAGACCCAGTACTTC
CASSLGVQETQYF
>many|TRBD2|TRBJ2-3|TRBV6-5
TGTGCCAGCAGTCCCATGGGACTAGCGGGGGACACAGATACGCAGTATTTT
CASSPMGLAGDTDTQYF
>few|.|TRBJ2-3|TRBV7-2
TGTGCCAGCAGTAGCCGACGCACAGATACGCAGTATTTT
CASSSRRTDTQYF
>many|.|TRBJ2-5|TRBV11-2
TGTGCCAGCAGCTTAGGTGCTCCCGCCGGAGAGACCCAGTACTTC
CASSLGAPAGETQYF
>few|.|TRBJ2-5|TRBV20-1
TGCAGTGCTGAAGAAGAGACCCAGTACTTC
CSAEEETQYF
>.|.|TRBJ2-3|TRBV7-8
TGTGCCTCCACTATTGGTGAAGCCACAGATACGCAGTATTTT
CASTIGEATDTQYF
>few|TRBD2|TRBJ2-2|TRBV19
TGTGCCAGTAAAGAGGGACTACTAACCGGGGAGCTGTTTTTT
CASKEGLLTGELFF
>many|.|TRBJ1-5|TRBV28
TGTGCCAGCAGTTTACACAGCCAAAATCAGCCCCAGCATTTT
CASSLHSQNQPQHF
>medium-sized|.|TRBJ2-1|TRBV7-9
TGTGCCAGCAGCTTAGCAGGGAGCTCCTACAATGAGCAGTTCTTC
CASSLAGSSYNEQFF
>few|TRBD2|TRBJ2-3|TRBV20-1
TGCAGTGCTAGCGGGGGGGCCTGGGGCACAGATACGCAGTATTTT
CSASGGAWGTDTQYF
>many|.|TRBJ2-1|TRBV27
TGTGCCAGCAGTTTGGGCATTTCCTACAATGAGCAGTTCTTC
CASSLGISYNEQFF
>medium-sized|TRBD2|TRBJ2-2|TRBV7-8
TGTGCCAGCAGCCCGCGGACAAGCGGACTAGCACGGACCGGGGAGCTGTTTTTT
CASSPRTSGLARTGELFF
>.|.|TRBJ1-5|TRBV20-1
TGCAGTGCACTAGGGACACCCCAGCATTTT
CSALGTPQHF
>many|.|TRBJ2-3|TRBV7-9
TGTGCCAGCAGCTTAGGGGACACCACAGATACGCAGTATTTT
CASSLGDTTDTQYF
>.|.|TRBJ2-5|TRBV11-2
TGTGCCAGCAGCTCCGATGAGACCCAGTACTTC
CASSSDETQYF
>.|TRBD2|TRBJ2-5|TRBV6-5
TGTGCCAGCAGTTCCGGGCTACTAGCGGGGTATCAAGAGACCCAGTACTTC
CASSSGLLAGYQETQYF
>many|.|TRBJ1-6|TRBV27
TGTGCCAGCAGTTCCAGGACAGTCCGTAATTCACCCCTCCACTTT
CASSSRTVRNSPLHF
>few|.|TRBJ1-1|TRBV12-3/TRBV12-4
TGTGCCAGCGACAACAACCCGATGAACACTGAAGCTTTCTTT
CASDNNPMNTEAFF
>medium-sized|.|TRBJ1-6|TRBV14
TGTGCCAGCAGCCAAGCGGCAAATTCACCCCTCCACTTT
CASSQAANSPLHF